The 9 T cell receptor beta chains listed next were all sequenced from one sample in a study of shared clonotypes between healthy human individuals. Libraries were prepared by immunoSEQ multiplex PCR; TCRdb keeps only in-frame clonotypes and omits some of them. The top ten clones hold roughly 13% of a sample with nearly 500,000 clones, around 80% of them seen once. Sequences were obtained from PBMCs. The receptors shown here come from a woman in her thirties or forties in good health. Some clones in this sample may be carry-over from other donors' samples.

J is TRBJ2-3 and V is TRBV29-1; D unresolved. V was cut by 4 bases and J by 6 bases, with 8 bases left in between. The CDR3 has 11 amino acids. Germline V CDR1 and CDR2: SQVTM, ANQGSEA. CDR3 in amino acids: CSVVMGDTQYF. The DNA for the CDR3 is TGCAGCGTTGTCATGGGGGATACGCAGTATTTT.

V gene TRBV4-1 combines with J gene TRBJ2-1, with a possible D match to TRBD2 (6 bases). CDR1 and CDR2 from the germline V gene are MGHRA and YSYEKL. CDR3 size: 17 residues. The germline V and J ends were trimmed by 0 bases and 8 bases, with 20 bases remaining between them. The CDR3 region is CASSQEVSGVWPDEQFF. CDR3 nucleotides: TGCGCCAGCAGCCAAGAGGTTTCGGGAGTTTGGCCGGATGAGCAGTTCTTC.

Worth noting for this clone: Being one base from a much bigger clone, this may be a read error. V gene TRBV7-8 combines with J gene TRBJ2-7; TRBD2 aligns across 11 bases. The CDR3 contains 19 residues. Germline assignment: CDR1 SGHVS and CDR2 FQNEAQ. The J segment lost 2 bases and the V segment lost 5 bases, leaving 17 bases of the junction unmatched. The CDR3 reads CASSPPIGLAGVITYEQYF. The CDR3 DNA sequence: TGTGCCAGCAGCCCCCCAATCGGACTAGCGGGCGTTATAACCTACGAGCAGTACTTC.

This clone was seen a single time. This chain links TRBV19 with TRBJ2-7, with D unclear. The germline V gene encodes CDR1 LNHDA and CDR2 SQIVND (reference sequence). The CDR3 spans 13 residues. V lost 5 bases, J lost 0 bases, and 8 bases lay in between. The CDR3 coding sequence is TGTGCCAGTAGTTTTGACACCTCCTACGAGCAGTACTTC. The encoded protein is CASSFDTSYEQYF.

As to this clone: The junction departs from the called germline gene at one end, perhaps through a read error. Written as DNA, the CDR3 is TGTGCCTGGACGCCAGGGGAGGGGACCCACTTC. Its translation is CAWTPGEGTHF. The chain is built from TRBV30 and TRBJ1-2; a possible D gene is TRBD1 (6 bases). CDR3 length: 11 amino acids. CDR1 is GTSNPN and CDR2 is SVGIG in the germline V gene (reference sequence). Full variable domain (outside the CDR3, taken from reference TRBV30 and TRBJ1-2): SQTIHQWPATLVQPVGSPLSLECTVEGTSNPNLYWYRQAAGRGLQLLFYSVGIGQISSEVPQNLSASRPQDRQFILSSKKLLLSDSGFYLCAWTPGEGTHFGSGTRLTVV.

The chain uses TRBV6-1 and TRBJ2-2; 7 nucleotides match TRBD1. Germline CDR1 is MNHNS and CDR2 is SASEGT. The CDR3 length is 15 residues. V dropped 6 bases and J dropped 4; count of bases not matched to a gene: 8. CDR3 sequence: CASSATNRGTGELFF. Written as DNA, the CDR3 is TGTGCCAGCAGCGCCACTAACAGGGGCACCGGGGAGCTGTTTTTT.

The rearrangement links TRBV21-1 to TRBJ2-7; TRBD1, as called in the table, went unchecked against the DNA. TRBV21-1 is a known pseudogene. The CDR3 extends over 17 amino acids. For the CDR3, the DNA is TGTGCCAGCATCCCCCCCCCGGTGGACAGCAAGGCCTACGAGCAGTACTTC. Its translation: CASIPPPVDSKAYEQYF.

The chain joins TRBV7-9 to TRBJ1-2, with 7 bases fitting TRBD1. Germline CDR1 reads SEHNR; CDR2 reads FQNEAQ (reference sequence). CDR3 length equals 13 residues. V gave up 1 base and J gave up 7 bases; unmatched junction bases: 3. CDR3 DNA sequence: TGTGCCAGCAGCTTAGTCGGGACAGCTGGCTACACCTTC. Its translation is CASSLVGTAGYTF. The whole variable domain, filled in from reference TRBV7-9 and TRBJ1-2, reads DTGVSQNPRHKITKRGQNVTFRCDPISEHNRLYWYRQTLGQGPEFLTYFQNEAQLEKSRLLSDRFSAERPKGSFSTLEIQRTEQGDSAMYLCASSLVGTAGYTFGSGTRLTVV.

This clone was detected only a few times. The junction departs from the called germline gene at one end, perhaps through a read error. At the DNA level, this CDR3 is encoded by other sequences in the same sample as well. This chain uses TRBV7-6 with TRBJ2-2, with D tentatively TRBD1 or TRBD2 (5 bases each). This CDR3 has 14 residues. The germline V gene has CDR1 SGHVS and CDR2 FNYEAQ. This CDR3 reads CASSLVVLRGELFF. The CDR3 DNA is TGTGCCAGCAGCTTAGTGGTTTTACGAGGGGAGCTGTTCTTT.